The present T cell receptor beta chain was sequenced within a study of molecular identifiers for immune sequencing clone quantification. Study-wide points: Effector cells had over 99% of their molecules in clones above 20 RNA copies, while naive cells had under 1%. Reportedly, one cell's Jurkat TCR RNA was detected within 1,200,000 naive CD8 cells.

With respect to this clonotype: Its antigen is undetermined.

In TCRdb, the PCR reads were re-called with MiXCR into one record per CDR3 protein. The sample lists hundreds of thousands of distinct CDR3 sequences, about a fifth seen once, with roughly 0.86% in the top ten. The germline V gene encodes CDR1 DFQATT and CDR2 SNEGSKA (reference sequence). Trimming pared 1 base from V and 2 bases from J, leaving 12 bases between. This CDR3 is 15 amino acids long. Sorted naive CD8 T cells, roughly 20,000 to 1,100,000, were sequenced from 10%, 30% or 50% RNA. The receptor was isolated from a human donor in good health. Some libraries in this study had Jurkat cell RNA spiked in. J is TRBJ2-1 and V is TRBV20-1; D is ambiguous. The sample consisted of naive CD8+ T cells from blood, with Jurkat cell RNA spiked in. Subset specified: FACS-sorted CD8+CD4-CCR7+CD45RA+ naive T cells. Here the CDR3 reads CSARGNFYPYNEQFF. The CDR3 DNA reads TGCAGTGCTAGAGGTAACTTTTACCCCTACAATGAGCAGTTCTTC.